This TCR beta chain emerged from a study of T-cell memory formation after mild COVID-19. The wider study: Most TCR clusters belonged to a single donor. Study results and limitations: Contracting clones from day 15 to 85 showed balanced CD4/CD8; later expanders favored CD4+. Researchers could not confirm that second-wave clones peaking on day 37 targeted SARS-CoV-2.

Libraries for TCRalpha and TCRbeta carried sample barcodes and unique molecular identifiers via 5'RACE. TCRdb independently ran MiXCR on the 5' RACE reads; one entry per CDR3 protein. The sample includes 350,000 or so distinct CDR3 sequences, around 21% of them seen just once. The CDR3 has 16 residues. Per the germline V gene, CDR1 is SEHNR and CDR2 is FQNEAQ (reference sequence). Trimming left V 5 bases short and J 0 bases short, with 14 bases between. Points on this clonotype: Its antigen is undetermined.

The chain joins TRBV7-9 to TRBJ2-1, with D maybe TRBD2 (5 bases). Sequenced: PBMCs or a T cell subset sorted from them (not recorded which). The source of this sequence is an adult woman who had mild COVID-19 (a few samples of this study predate the infection). Cell type and time point are not known. The CDR3 loop reads CASSQSTGSSYNEQFF. The CDR3 DNA is TGTGCCAGCAGCCAAAGCACGGGGAGCTCCTACAATGAGCAGTTCTTC.